The 17 T cell receptor beta chains in this list originate from one sample, sequenced in a study of blood T cell repertoires in COVID-19. The data were produced by immunoSEQ multiplex PCR, yet TCRdb's version contains in-frame clones alone and is incomplete. The repertoire holds 45,000 or so clones, with around nine tenths as singletons. Sequencing was performed on peripheral blood. The receptors stem from an elderly man with acute or convalescent COVID-19.

This sequence joins TRBV6-6 and TRBJ1-5, with D possibly matching TRBD1 (5 bases). V was pared by 6 bases and J by 2 bases, with 20 bases between. The CDR3 totals 17 residues. Germline CDR1 reads MNHNY; CDR2 reads SVGAGI (reference sequence). CDR3 region: CASRRSNVGGRNQPQHF. CDR3 bases: TGTGCCAGCAGACGATCTAACGTGGGGGGTCGCAATCAGCCCCAGCATTTT.

The rearrangement joins TRBV7-7 to TRBJ2-2; tentatively, D is TRBD1 (5 bases). From germline, CDR1 is SSHAT and CDR2 FNYEAQ (reference sequence). CDR3 length: 15 amino acids. Between the trimmed V and J ends, which lost 5 bases and 2 bases, there was a span of 12 bases. CDR3 DNA sequence: TGTGCCAGCAGCCCCTGGACACCCAACACCGGGGAGCTGTTTTTT. This codes for CASSPWTPNTGELFF.

In DNA form, the CDR3 reads TGTGCCAGCAGCTCGAGATCGGGTTCGGGGGGGGAGCAGTACTTC. Its translation is CASSSRSGSGGEQYF. The chain employs TRBV7-2 and TRBJ2-7; TRBD2 matches 8 bases. The germline V gene encodes CDR1 SGHTA and CDR2 FQGNSA. The CDR3 runs to 15 residues. With V trimmed by 4 bases and J by 7 bases, 12 bases remained unmatched. Full variable domain (rest looked up from reference TRBV7-2 and TRBJ2-7): GAGVSQSPSNKVTEKGKDVELRCDPISGHTALYWYRQSLGQGLEFLIYFQGNSAPDKSGLPSDRFSAERTGGSVSTLTIQRTQQEDSAVYLCASSSRSGSGGEQYFGPGTRLTVT.

The CDR3 DNA reads TGTGCCAGCAGTTTTAGCGGGGGGGAGACCCAGTACTTC. Translated, it gives CASSFSGGETQYF. This chain uses TRBV12-3 or TRBV12-4 with TRBJ2-5; 10 bases map to TRBD2. The CDR3 is 13 residues long. J gave up 5 bases and V 3 bases, and 0 bases lay outside the gene matches.

The table lists this clone with a count of one. The chain carries TRBV3-1 (or the pseudogene TRBV3-2) and TRBJ1-1, with 7 bases identical to TRBD1. The CDR3 is made up of 13 amino acids. The germline CDR1 and CDR2 sequences are LGHDT and YNNKEL (reference sequence). J gave up 4 bases and V 5 bases, and 4 bases lay outside the gene matches. In DNA, the CDR3 is TGTGCCAGCAGCTTTACAGGGGCCACTGAAGCTTTCTTT. Protein: CASSFTGATEAFF.

The chain combines TRBV5-8 with TRBJ2-3; weak D call: TRBD2 (6 bases). CDR1 and CDR2 (germline): SGHTS, YDEGEE. Trimming took 0 bases from V and 1 from J, leaving 9 bases between them. This CDR3 is built from 15 residues. The CDR3 nucleotides read TGTGCCAGCAGCTTGGGCGGCGGGGGCACAGATACGCAGTATTTT. Its protein product is CASSLGGGGTDTQYF.

This clone was observed once. V usage is TRBV5-8 and J usage is TRBJ1-2; D might be TRBD1 (6 bases). V shed 9 bases and J shed 4 bases, with 16 bases lying between them. The germline V gene has CDR1 SGHTS and CDR2 YDEGEE. The CDR3 spans 13 residues. CDR3 nucleotide sequence: TGTGCCAACTACAGGGATCGTGGCTATGGCTACACCTTC. Translated: CANYRDRGYGYTF.

The chain is built from TRBV19 and TRBJ1-3; D is uncertain. Trimming stripped 4 bases from V and 6 bases from J, with 19 bases between. The length of the CDR3 is 16 residues. In germline, CDR1 is LNHDA, CDR2 SQIVND (reference sequence). This CDR3 reads CASSTRRLVLENTIYF. The CDR3 DNA reads as TGTGCCAGTAGTACGCGGCGGTTAGTTCTGGAAAACACCATATATTTT. The full variable domain, with the rest looked up from reference TRBV19 and TRBJ1-3, is DGGITQSPKYLFRKEGQNVTLSCEQNLNHDAMYWYRQDPGQGLRLIYYSQIVNDFQKGDIAEGYSVSREKKESFPLTVTSAQKNPTAFYLCASSTRRLVLENTIYFGEGSWLTVV.

The CDR3 nucleotides read TGTGCCAGCAGTGAATTGGCAGGGGTGGGAGAAAAACTGTTTTTT. Its protein is CASSELAGVGEKLFF. V gene TRBV25-1 combines with J gene TRBJ1-4, with D possibly TRBD1 on 6 matching bases. Germline CDR1 is MGHDK and CDR2 is SYGVNS. Between the trimmed V and J ends, which lost 1 base and 8 bases, there was a span of 14 bases. The CDR3 loop spans 15 amino acids.

The chain is built from TRBV24-1 and TRBJ2-2; maybe TRBD1 (6 bases). Germline V gene lookup returns CDR1 KGHDR and CDR2 SFDVKD. This CDR3 contains 12 residues. V lost 10 bases, J lost 4 bases, and 9 bases lay in between. The CDR3 spells CATQGGTGELFF. DNA for the CDR3: TGTGCCACACAGGGTGGCACCGGGGAGCTGTTTTTT.

The V and J genes are TRBV29-1 and TRBJ1-6; 7 bases align to TRBD1. Germline values: CDR1 SQVTM, CDR2 ANQGSEA. CDR3 size: 13 residues. After removal of 5 bases from V and 7 bases from J, the junction contained 5 bases not matched to a gene. CDR3 DNA: TGCAGCGTTCGACAGGGTAGGAATTCACCCCTCCACTTT. It is translated as CSVRQGRNSPLHF.

V usage is TRBV18 and J usage is TRBJ1-1, with D perhaps matching TRBD1 (6 bases). The CDR3 is 12 residues long. Germline V gene data show CDR1 as KGHSH and CDR2 as LQKENI. V lost 5 bases and J lost 8, with 12 bases in between. The CDR3 sequence: CASSGQRMEAFF. CDR3 DNA: TGTGCCAGCTCAGGACAGCGGATGGAAGCTTTCTTT.

The chain recombines TRBV5-6 with TRBJ2-1; D is possibly TRBD2 (6 bases). Germline lookup yields CDR1 SGHDT and CDR2 YYEEEE. V was clipped by 4 bases and J by 9 bases, with 26 bases between them. The CDR3 loop spans 17 amino acids. The CDR3 spells CASSSGSTGTAVFEQFF. CDR3 bases: TGTGCCAGCAGCAGTGGTAGCACTGGGACTGCCGTTTTTGAGCAGTTCTTC. Variable domain in full (rest from reference TRBV5-6 and TRBJ2-1): DAGVTQSPTHLIKTRGQQVTLRCSPKSGHDTVSWYQQALGQGPQFIFQYYEEEERQRGNFPDRFSGHQFPNYSSELNVNALLLGDSALYLCASSSGSTGTAVFEQFFGPGTRLTVL.

The V and J genes are TRBV9 and TRBJ1-1, with a possible D match to TRBD1 (5 bases). The CDR3 runs 13 residues. CDR1 and CDR2 from the germline V gene are SGDLS and YYNGEE. Trimming stripped 3 bases from V and 2 bases from J, with 8 bases between. The CDR3 sequence: CASSGQINTEAFF. Written as DNA, the CDR3 is TGTGCCAGCAGCGGACAGATCAACACTGAAGCTTTCTTT.

J is TRBJ1-5 and V is TRBV10-3, with a tentative D call TRBD1 (5 bases). The CDR3 spans 16 residues. Germline V gene sequence: CDR1 ENHRY, CDR2 SYGVKD. V lost 0 bases and J lost 6, with 15 bases in between. Here the CDR3 DNA reads TGTGCCATCAGTGAGTCGAGCCAGGGCGCGGTTCAGCCCCAGCATTTT. Protein sequence: CAISESSQGAVQPQHF.

This clone was counted only a few times. The chain uses TRBV6-5 and TRBJ2-7; 7 bases match TRBD1. There are 14 residues in the CDR3. Germline V CDR1 and CDR2: MNHEY, SVGAGI. V gave up 7 bases and J gave up 2 bases; unmatched junction bases: 8. CDR3 nucleotide sequence: TGTGCCAGCACCGCGAGACAGGGAACCTACGAGCAGTACTTC. Residues: CASTARQGTYEQYF.

The rearrangement uses TRBV12-3 or TRBV12-4 and TRBJ2-5; D gene ambiguous. V lost 5 bases, J lost 2 bases, and 3 bases lay in between. The CDR3 runs 11 residues. The CDR3, as DNA: TGTGCCAGCAGTCAACAAGAGACCCAGTACTTC. Protein product: CASSQQETQYF.